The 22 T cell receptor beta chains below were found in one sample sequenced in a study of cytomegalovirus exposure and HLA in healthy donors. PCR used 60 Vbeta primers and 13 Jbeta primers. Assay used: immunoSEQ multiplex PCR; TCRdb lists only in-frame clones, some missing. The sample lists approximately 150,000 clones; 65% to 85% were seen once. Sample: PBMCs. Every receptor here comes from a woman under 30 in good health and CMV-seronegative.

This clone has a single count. The DNA of the CDR3 is TGTGCCAGCAGCCCGGGGACTAGCGGGAGAGGGAGCTCCTACGAGCAGTACTTC. Encoded protein: CASSPGTSGRGSSYEQYF. V is TRBV7-9 and J is TRBJ2-7; 14 bases map to TRBD2. The V segment lost 5 bases and the J segment 0 bases; nucleotides outside the gene matches: 9. This CDR3 comprises 18 residues. In germline, CDR1 is SEHNR, CDR2 FQNEAQ (reference sequence). Looking up the rest from reference TRBV7-9 and TRBJ2-7 gives the full variable domain: DTGVSQNPRHKITKRGQNVTFRCDPISEHNRLYWYRQTLGQGPEFLTYFQNEAQLEKSRLLSDRFSAERPKGSFSTLEIQRTEQGDSAMYLCASSPGTSGRGSSYEQYFGPGTRLTVT.

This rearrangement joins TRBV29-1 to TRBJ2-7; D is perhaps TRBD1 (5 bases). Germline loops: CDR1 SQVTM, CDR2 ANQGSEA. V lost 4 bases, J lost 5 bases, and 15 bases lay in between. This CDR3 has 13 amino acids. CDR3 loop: CSVVMAGSDEQYF. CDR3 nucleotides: TGCAGCGTTGTTATGGCAGGGTCGGACGAGCAGTACTTC.

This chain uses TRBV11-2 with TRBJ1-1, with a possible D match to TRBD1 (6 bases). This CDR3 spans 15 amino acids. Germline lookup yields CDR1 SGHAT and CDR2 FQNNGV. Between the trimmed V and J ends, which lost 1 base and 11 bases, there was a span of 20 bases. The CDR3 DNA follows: TGTGCCAGCAGCTTAGGTCTAACAGGGCCTACGGGGGCTTTCTTT. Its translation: CASSLGLTGPTGAFF.

This chain's CDR3 is CATSNEAGGGNQPQHF. CDR3 DNA sequence: TGTGCCACCAGCAACGAAGCAGGGGGAGGCAATCAGCCCCAGCATTTT. V is TRBV15 and J is TRBJ1-5; 7 bases fit TRBD1. This CDR3 contains 16 residues. J lost 2 bases, V lost 4 bases, and 8 bases had no gene match. Germline-derived CDR1 and CDR2 are LNHNV and YYDKDF (reference sequence).

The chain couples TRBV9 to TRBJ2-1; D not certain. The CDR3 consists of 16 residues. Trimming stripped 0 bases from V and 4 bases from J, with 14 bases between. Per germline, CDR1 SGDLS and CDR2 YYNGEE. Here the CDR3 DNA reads TGTGCCAGCAGCGTAGGGGTAGCCTCCTCATACAATGAGCAGTTCTTC. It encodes CASSVGVASSYNEQFF.

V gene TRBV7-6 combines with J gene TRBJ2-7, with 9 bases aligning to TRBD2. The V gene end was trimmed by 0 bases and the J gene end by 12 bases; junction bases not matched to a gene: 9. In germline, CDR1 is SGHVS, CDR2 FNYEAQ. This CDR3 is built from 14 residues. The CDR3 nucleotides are TGTGCCAGCAGCTTAGCGTCGGTAGCGGGAGTGCGGTACTTC. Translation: CASSLASVAGVRYF.

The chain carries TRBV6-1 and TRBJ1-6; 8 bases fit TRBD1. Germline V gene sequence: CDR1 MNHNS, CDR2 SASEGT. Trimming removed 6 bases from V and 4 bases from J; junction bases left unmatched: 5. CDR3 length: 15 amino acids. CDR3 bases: TGTGCCAGCAGCGACAGGGGATTTTATAATTCACCCCTCCACTTT. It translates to CASSDRGFYNSPLHF.

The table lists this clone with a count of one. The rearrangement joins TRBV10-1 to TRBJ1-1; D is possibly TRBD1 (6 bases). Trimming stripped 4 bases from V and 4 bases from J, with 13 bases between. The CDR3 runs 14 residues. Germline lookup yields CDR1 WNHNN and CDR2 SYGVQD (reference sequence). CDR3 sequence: CASSANRAGTEAFF. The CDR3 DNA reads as TGCGCCAGCAGTGCAAACAGGGCGGGCACTGAAGCTTTCTTT.

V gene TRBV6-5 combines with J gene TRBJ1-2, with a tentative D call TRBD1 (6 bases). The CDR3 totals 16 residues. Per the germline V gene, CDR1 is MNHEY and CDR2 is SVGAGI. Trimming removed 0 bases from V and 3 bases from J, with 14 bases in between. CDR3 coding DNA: TGTGCCAGCAGTTACTCGTCGTCAGGGGCGGACTATGGCTACACCTTC. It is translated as CASSYSSSGADYGYTF.

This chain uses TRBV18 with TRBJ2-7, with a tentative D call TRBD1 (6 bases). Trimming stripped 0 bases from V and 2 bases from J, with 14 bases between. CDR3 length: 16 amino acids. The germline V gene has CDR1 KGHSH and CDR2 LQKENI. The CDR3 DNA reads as TGTGCCAGCTCACCACCGGGGGACACCAAGGCCTACGAGCAGTACTTC. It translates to CASSPPGDTKAYEQYF.

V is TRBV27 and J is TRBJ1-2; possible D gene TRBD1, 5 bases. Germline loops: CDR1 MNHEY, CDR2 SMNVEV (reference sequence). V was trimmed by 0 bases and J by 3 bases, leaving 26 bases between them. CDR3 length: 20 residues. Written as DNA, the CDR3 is TGTGCCAGCAGTTTATCCCCGAGCCAGACAGCCTTAAAGCGTTACTATGGCTACACCTTC. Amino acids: CASSLSPSQTALKRYYGYTF.

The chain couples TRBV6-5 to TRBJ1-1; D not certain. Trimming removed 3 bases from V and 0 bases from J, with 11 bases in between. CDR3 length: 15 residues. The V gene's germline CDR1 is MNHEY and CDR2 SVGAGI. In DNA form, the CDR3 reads TGTGCCAGCAGTTATGGAGTGATCCTGAACACTGAAGCTTTCTTT. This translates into CASSYGVILNTEAFF.

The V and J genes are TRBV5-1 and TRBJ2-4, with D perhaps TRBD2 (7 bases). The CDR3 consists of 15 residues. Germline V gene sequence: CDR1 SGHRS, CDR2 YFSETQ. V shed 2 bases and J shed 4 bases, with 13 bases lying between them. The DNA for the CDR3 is TGCGCCAGCAGCTTCACCGGGGGGCTGAAAAACATTCAGTACTTC. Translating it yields CASSFTGGLKNIQYF.

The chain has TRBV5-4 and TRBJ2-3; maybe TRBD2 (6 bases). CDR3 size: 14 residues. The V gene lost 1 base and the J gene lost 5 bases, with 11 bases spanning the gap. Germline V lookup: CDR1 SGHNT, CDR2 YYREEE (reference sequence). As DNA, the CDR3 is TGTGCCAGCAGCTTGAGACTAGGGAAAGATACGCAGTATTTT. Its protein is CASSLRLGKDTQYF.

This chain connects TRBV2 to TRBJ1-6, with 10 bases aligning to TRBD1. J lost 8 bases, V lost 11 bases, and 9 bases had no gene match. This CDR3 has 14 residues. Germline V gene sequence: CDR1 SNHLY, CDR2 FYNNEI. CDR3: CAGTGDRGYSPLHF. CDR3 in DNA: TGTGCCGGAACAGGGGACAGGGGTTATTCACCCCTCCACTTT.

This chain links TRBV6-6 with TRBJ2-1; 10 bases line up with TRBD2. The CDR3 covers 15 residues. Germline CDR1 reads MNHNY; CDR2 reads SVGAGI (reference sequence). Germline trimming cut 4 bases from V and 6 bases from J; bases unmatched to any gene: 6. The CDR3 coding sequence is TGTGCCAGCAGTTGGCTAGCGGGAGCCCTCAATGAGCAGTTCTTC. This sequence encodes CASSWLAGALNEQFF.

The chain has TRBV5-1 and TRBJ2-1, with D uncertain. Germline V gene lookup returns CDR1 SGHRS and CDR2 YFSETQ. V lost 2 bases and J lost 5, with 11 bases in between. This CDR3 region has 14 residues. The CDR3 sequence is CASSLGGQNNEQFF. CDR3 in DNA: TGCGCCAGCAGCTTAGGTGGGCAGAACAATGAGCAGTTCTTC. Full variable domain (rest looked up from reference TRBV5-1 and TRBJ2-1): KAGVTQTPRYLIKTRGQQVTLSCSPISGHRSVSWYQQTPGQGLQFLFEYFSETQRNKGNFPGRFSGRQFSNSRSEMNVSTLELGDSALYLCASSLGGQNNEQFFGPGTRLTVL.

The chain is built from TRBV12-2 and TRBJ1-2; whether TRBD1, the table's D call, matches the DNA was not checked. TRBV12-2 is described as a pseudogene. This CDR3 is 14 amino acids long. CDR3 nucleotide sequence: TGTGCAAGTCGCTTACGGGCAGGGGCGAATGGCTACACCTTC. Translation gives CASRLRAGANGYTF.

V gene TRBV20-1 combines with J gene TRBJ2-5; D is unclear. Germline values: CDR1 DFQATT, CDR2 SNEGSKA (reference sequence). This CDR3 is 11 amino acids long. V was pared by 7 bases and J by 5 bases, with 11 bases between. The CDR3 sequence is CSGSVDETQYF. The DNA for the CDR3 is TGCAGTGGCAGCGTAGATGAGACCCAGTACTTC.

CDR3 nucleotide sequence: TGTGCCAGCAGCTTAGATAGCACCACTGAAGCTTTCTTT. It codes for CASSLDSTTEAFF. The rearrangement joins TRBV11-3 to TRBJ1-1; the D is unclear. This CDR3 is built from 13 residues. V lost 0 bases to trimming and J lost 4 bases, with 6 bases between them. Germline values: CDR1 SGHNT, CDR2 YENEEA. The complete variable domain, with remaining parts taken from reference TRBV11-3 and TRBJ1-1, reads EAGVVQSPRYKIIEKKQPVAFWCNPISGHNTLYWYLQNLGQGPELLIRYENEEAVDDSQLPKDRFSAERLKGVDSTLKIQPAELGDSAVYLCASSLDSTTEAFFGQGTRLTVV.

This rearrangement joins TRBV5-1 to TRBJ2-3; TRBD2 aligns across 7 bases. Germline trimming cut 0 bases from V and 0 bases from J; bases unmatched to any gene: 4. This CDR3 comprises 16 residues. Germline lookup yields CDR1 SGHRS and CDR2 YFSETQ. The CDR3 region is CASSLGSGPSTDTQYF. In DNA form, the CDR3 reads TGCGCCAGCAGCTTGGGTAGCGGGCCTAGCACAGATACGCAGTATTTT. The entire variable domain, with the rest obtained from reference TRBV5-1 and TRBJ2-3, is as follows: KAGVTQTPRYLIKTRGQQVTLSCSPISGHRSVSWYQQTPGQGLQFLFEYFSETQRNKGNFPGRFSGRQFSNSRSEMNVSTLELGDSALYLCASSLGSGPSTDTQYFGPGTRLTVL.

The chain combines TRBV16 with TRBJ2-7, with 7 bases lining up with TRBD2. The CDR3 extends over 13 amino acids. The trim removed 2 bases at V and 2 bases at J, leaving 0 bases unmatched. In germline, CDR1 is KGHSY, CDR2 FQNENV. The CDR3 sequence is CASSQGGAYEQYF. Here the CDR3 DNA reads TGTGCCAGCAGCCAAGGGGGGGCCTACGAGCAGTACTTC.